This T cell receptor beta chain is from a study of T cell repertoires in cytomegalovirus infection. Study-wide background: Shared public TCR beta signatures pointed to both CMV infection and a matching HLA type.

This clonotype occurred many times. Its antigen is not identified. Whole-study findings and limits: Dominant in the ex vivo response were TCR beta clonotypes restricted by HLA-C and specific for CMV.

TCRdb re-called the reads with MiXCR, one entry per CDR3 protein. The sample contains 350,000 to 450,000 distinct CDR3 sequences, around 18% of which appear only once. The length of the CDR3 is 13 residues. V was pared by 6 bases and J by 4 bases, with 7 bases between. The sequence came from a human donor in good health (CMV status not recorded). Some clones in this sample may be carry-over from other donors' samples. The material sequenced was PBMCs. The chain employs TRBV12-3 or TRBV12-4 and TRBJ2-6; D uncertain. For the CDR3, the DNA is TGTGCCAGCAGCAGTAACGGGGCCAACGTCCTGACTTTC. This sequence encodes CASSSNGANVLTF.